A single sample gave rise to the 16 T cell receptor beta chains below, sequenced in a study of Ad26.COV2.S vaccination and SARS-CoV-2 variants. Measured with immunoSEQ multiplex PCR; TCRdb has only the in-frame clones, and not every one. Of under 550,000 clones in the sample, 70% to 90% were seen once. Treatment noted: approximately 18 received Ad26.COV2.S at low or high dose, single or two shots; about five received placebo; per-sample allocation not given. The study sampled participants on day 63 after the first vaccine or placebo injection. Sequences were derived from peripheral blood, sampled in a trial of Ad26.COV2.S vaccine versus placebo. The source is a person between 18 and 65 years old who received the Ad26.COV2.S COVID-19 vaccine or a placebo.

V usage is TRBV7-8 and J usage is TRBJ2-7, with a possible D match to TRBD2 (5 bases). V lost 8 bases and J 0 bases, leaving 14 bases between the germline ends. Per germline, CDR1 SGHVS and CDR2 FQNEAQ. The CDR3 runs 14 residues. CDR3 in amino acids: CASAVGLNSYEQYF. The CDR3 DNA follows: TGTGCCAGCGCCGTAGGACTGAACTCCTACGAGCAGTACTTC.

The chain employs TRBV4-3 and TRBJ2-7; 7 bases are shared with TRBD1. CDR3 length equals 16 residues. V dropped 5 bases and J dropped 2; count of bases not matched to a gene: 12. Germline V gene lookup returns CDR1 LGHNA and CDR2 YSLEER. The CDR3 DNA sequence: TGCGCCAGCAGCTATATCCTCGGGACAGCGACCTACGAGCAGTACTTC. Amino acids: CASSYILGTATYEQYF.

The J gene is TRBJ1-6, the V gene TRBV19, with a weak D call TRBD1 (5 bases). V lost 4 bases and J 7 bases, leaving 11 bases between the germline ends. Germline CDR1 and CDR2: LNHDA and SQIVND (reference sequence). This CDR3 has 14 residues. The CDR3 reads CASSTGTENSPLHF. The CDR3 nucleotides read TGTGCCAGTAGTACCGGGACGGAAAATTCACCCCTCCACTTT.

Concerning this clone: The identical CDR3 is also encoded by other nucleotide sequences in the sample. The chain combines TRBV5-4 with TRBJ2-7; TRBD2 matches 14 bases. The CDR3 runs to 15 residues. With 4 bases clipped from V and 3 bases from J, the junction kept 3 bases outside the gene matches. CDR1 SGHNT and CDR2 YYREEE come from the germline V gene (reference sequence). The DNA of the CDR3 is TGTGCCAGCAGCCCGGGACTAGCGGGGGTCTACGAGCAGTACTTC. Residues: CASSPGLAGVYEQYF.

J is TRBJ1-3 and V is TRBV3-1 (or the pseudogene TRBV3-2); a weak D match, TRBD1 (6 bases). V dropped 5 bases and J dropped 11 bases, with 22 bases sitting between them. Per the germline V gene, CDR1 is LGHDT and CDR2 is YNNKEL (reference sequence). The CDR3 has 15 residues. This CDR3 reads CASSLKGHRVTAIYF. The CDR3 DNA sequence: TGTGCCAGCAGCTTAAAGGGTCACAGGGTCACCGCCATATATTTT.

The V call is TRBV4-1, the J call TRBJ2-1; TRBD1 is a possible D gene (5 bases). CDR1 and CDR2 (germline): MGHRA, YSYEKL. The length of the CDR3 is 15 residues. The V end was cut by 5 bases, the J end by 10 bases, with 21 bases between. As DNA, the CDR3 is TGCGCCAGCAGCTCCCTCGCAGGCGTGGGGCGGGAGCAGTTCTTC. Translating gives CASSSLAGVGREQFF.

V and J are TRBV10-3 and TRBJ2-7; D not resolved. The germline CDR1 and CDR2 sequences are ENHRY and SYGVKD. The CDR3 extends over 13 amino acids. V was pared by 0 bases and J by 12 bases, with 15 bases between. DNA for the CDR3: TGTGCCATCAGTGAGTCACTCGCGTTCTTGGGGTACTTC. Protein sequence: CAISESLAFLGYF.

This clone was picked up one time. V is TRBV28 and J is TRBJ2-7; 8 nucleotides line up with TRBD1. CDR1 MDHEN and CDR2 SYDVKM come from the germline V gene. The CDR3 has 15 amino acids. Trimming at V came to 5 bases and at J to 3 bases, leaving 9 bases not matched to a gene. This CDR3 reads CASSTRTGLYYEQYF. CDR3 coding DNA: TGTGCCAGCAGTACAAGGACAGGGCTGTACTACGAGCAGTACTTC.

V and J are TRBV4-2 and TRBJ2-5, with 8 bases identical to TRBD2. CDR3 length: 15 amino acids. V was pared by 0 bases and J by 2 bases, with 2 bases of the junction left unmatched. CDR1 is LGHNA and CDR2 is YNFKEQ in the germline V gene. The CDR3 nucleotides read TGTGCCAGCAGCCAAGAAACGGGGGGGCAAGAGACCCAGTACTTC. Protein sequence: CASSQETGGQETQYF.

The chain is built from TRBV28 and TRBJ1-1, with D maybe TRBD1 (5 bases). Germline V gene sequence: CDR1 MDHEN, CDR2 SYDVKM. Trimming left V 9 bases short and J 5 bases short, with 10 bases between. This CDR3 contains 11 residues. The CDR3 region is CASRGLTEAFF. CDR3 nucleotide sequence: TGTGCCAGTAGGGGTTTAACTGAAGCTTTCTTT.

The chain has TRBV15 and TRBJ1-2, with D perhaps TRBD1 (5 bases). V dropped 3 bases and J dropped 4 bases, with 18 bases sitting between them. Per germline, CDR1 LNHNV and CDR2 YYDKDF (reference sequence). This CDR3 is 16 amino acids long. CDR3 nucleotide sequence: TGTGCCACCAGCAGCCCAGGGACGGATTTCACCTATGGCTACACCTTC. It yields the protein CATSSPGTDFTYGYTF.

The chain employs TRBV5-1 and TRBJ1-2; 12 nucleotides match TRBD1. Germline lookup yields CDR1 SGHRS and CDR2 YFSETQ. Losses at the gene ends were 0 bases for V and 8 bases for J; bases not matched to a gene: 5. This CDR3 comprises 15 residues. CDR3 loop: CASSLEGQGARGYTF. CDR3 in DNA: TGCGCCAGCAGCTTGGAGGGACAGGGGGCCCGAGGCTACACCTTC. The full variable domain, in which reference TRBV5-1 and TRBJ1-2 provide the parts outside the CDR3, is KAGVTQTPRYLIKTRGQQVTLSCSPISGHRSVSWYQQTPGQGLQFLFEYFSETQRNKGNFPGRFSGRQFSNSRSEMNVSTLELGDSALYLCASSLEGQGARGYTFGSGTRLTVV.

The chain employs TRBV30 and TRBJ1-5; D is undetermined. The CDR3 spans 14 residues. CDR1 GTSNPN and CDR2 SVGIG come from the germline V gene (reference sequence). The V gene lost 1 base and the J gene lost 7 bases, with 14 bases spanning the gap. DNA for the CDR3: TGTGCCTGGAGTGCCTCAGGTGGGAGCCAGCCCCAGCATTTT. Protein sequence: CAWSASGGSQPQHF.

This clone is a singleton in its sample. The chain carries TRBV28 and TRBJ2-7, with 10 bases matching TRBD1. Trimming cost V 8 bases and J 4 bases; bases outside gene matches: 8. This CDR3 region has 14 residues. From germline, CDR1 is MDHEN and CDR2 SYDVKM. The CDR3 coding sequence is TGTGCCAGCCGGACCGGGACAGGGGCATACGAGCAGTACTTC. This translates into CASRTGTGAYEQYF. The whole variable domain, filled in from reference TRBV28 and TRBJ2-7, reads DVKVTQSSRYLVKRTGEKVFLECVQDMDHENMFWYRQDPGLGLRLIYFSYDVKMKEKGDIPEGYSVSREKKERFSLILESASTNQTSMYLCASRTGTGAYEQYFGPGTRLTVT.

J is TRBJ1-2 and V is TRBV6-5, with 8 bases aligning to TRBD1. Germline V gene lookup returns CDR1 MNHEY and CDR2 SVGAGI. CDR3 length: 16 residues. The J segment lost 4 bases and the V segment lost 2 bases, leaving 9 bases of the junction unmatched. The CDR3 nucleotides read TGTGCCAGCAGTTACCGGGCAGGGGGCAGCGGCTATGGCTACACCTTC. Protein: CASSYRAGGSGYGYTF.

Comments on this clone: In the same sample, other DNA sequences code for this CDR3. The rearrangement links TRBV19 to TRBJ1-1; possible D gene TRBD1, 5 bases. The CDR3 consists of 13 residues. The V gene's germline CDR1 is LNHDA and CDR2 SQIVND (reference sequence). V was pared by 3 bases and J by 3 bases, with 8 bases between. As DNA, the CDR3 is TGTGCCAGTAGTATCGTGGGGGACACTGAAGCTTTCTTT. Its translation is CASSIVGDTEAFF. Drawing the rest from reference TRBV19 and TRBJ1-1, the complete variable domain is DGGITQSPKYLFRKEGQNVTLSCEQNLNHDAMYWYRQDPGQGLRLIYYSQIVNDFQKGDIAEGYSVSREKKESFPLTVTSAQKNPTAFYLCASSIVGDTEAFFGQGTRLTVV.